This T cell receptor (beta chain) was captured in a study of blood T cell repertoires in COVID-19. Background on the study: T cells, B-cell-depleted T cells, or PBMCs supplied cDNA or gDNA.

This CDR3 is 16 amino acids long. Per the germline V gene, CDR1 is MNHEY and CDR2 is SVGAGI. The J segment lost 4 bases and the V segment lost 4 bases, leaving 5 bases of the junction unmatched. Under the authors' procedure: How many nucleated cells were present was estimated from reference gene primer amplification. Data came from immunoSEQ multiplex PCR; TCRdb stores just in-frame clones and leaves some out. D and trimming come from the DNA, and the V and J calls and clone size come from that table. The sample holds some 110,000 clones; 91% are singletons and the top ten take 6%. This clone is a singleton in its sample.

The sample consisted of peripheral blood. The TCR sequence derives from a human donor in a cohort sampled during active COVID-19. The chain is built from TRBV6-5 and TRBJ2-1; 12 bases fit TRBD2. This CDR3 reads CASSLGTSGPYNEQFF. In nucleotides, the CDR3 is TGTGCCAGCAGTTTGGGGACTAGCGGGCCGTACAATGAGCAGTTCTTC.